This T cell receptor beta chain derives from a study of cytomegalovirus exposure and HLA in healthy donors. Study-level findings and limits: Associated with cytomegalovirus, according to the listing, were around 170 TCR beta chains.

The donors were part of the validation cohort, which consisted of under 150 subjects and was separate from the first cohort of 666 subjects. For this clone: Its target is unknown.

Assay: immunoSEQ multiplex PCR; the TCRdb copy retains only in-frame clones and omits some. This sample has some 140,000 clones, with roughly four fifths found just once. The germline gives CDR1 SNHLY, CDR2 FYNNEI. The germline V and J ends were trimmed by 6 bases and 4 bases, with 9 bases remaining between them. The CDR3 is 13 amino acids. This sequence was found in a man aged 30 to 45 in good health and CMV-seropositive. The sequenced sample was PBMCs. The chain carries TRBV2 and TRBJ2-2, with D unclear. This CDR3 reads CASRSFSTGELFF. CDR3 sequence (DNA): TGTGCCAGCAGATCTTTTTCCACCGGGGAGCTGTTTTTT.